The 5 T cell receptor beta chains given below trace back to one sample, sequenced in a study of blood T cell repertoires in COVID-19. Here immunoSEQ multiplex PCR was the method, and the copy in TCRdb shows in-frame clones only, minus some. The repertoire holds 450,000 or so clones, with approximately 90% as singletons. Source material: peripheral blood. The source of these receptors is a young man with COVID-19, enrolled during active disease.

The V gene is TRBV19, the J gene TRBJ2-5; TRBD2 matches 8 bases. The length of the CDR3 is 16 residues. V lost 4 bases, J lost 4 bases, and 11 bases stayed unmatched. Germline loops: CDR1 LNHDA, CDR2 SQIVND (reference sequence). The CDR3 loop reads CASSSSPQAGVETQYF. In DNA form, the CDR3 reads TGTGCCAGTAGTAGCTCCCCCCAAGCGGGGGTAGAGACCCAGTACTTC.

The V gene is TRBV6-2 or TRBV6-3, the J gene TRBJ2-1; 13 nucleotides line up with TRBD2. CDR3 length equals 18 residues. With 5 bases clipped from V and 2 bases from J, the junction kept 9 bases outside the gene matches. Germline assignment: CDR1 MNHEY and CDR2 SVGEGT. CDR3 residues: CASSTVGLAGPTYNEQFF. The DNA of the CDR3 is TGTGCCAGCAGTACCGTGGGACTAGCGGGACCAACCTACAATGAGCAGTTCTTC.

The CDR3 DNA sequence: TGTGCCAGCAGTGAACTGAGTAGCGGGGCCACCGGGGAGCTGTTTTTT. As protein: CASSELSSGATGELFF. The V and J genes are TRBV2 and TRBJ2-2; 8 bases match TRBD2. Germline V lookup: CDR1 SNHLY, CDR2 FYNNEI. V lost 2 bases, J lost 4 bases, and 6 bases stayed unmatched. The CDR3 runs 16 residues.

This chain connects TRBV18 to TRBJ2-7; TRBD2 might be the D (6 bases). Between the trimmed V and J ends, which lost 2 bases and 3 bases, there was a span of 14 bases. The CDR3 runs to 15 residues. CDR1 is KGHSH and CDR2 is LQKENI in the germline V gene. CDR3 nucleotides: TGTGCCAGCTCACCAGGGAGACTAGGAGGCTACGAGCAGTACTTC. It encodes CASSPGRLGGYEQYF.

J is TRBJ1-6 and V is TRBV14, with D perhaps TRBD1 (6 bases). Germline CDR1 and CDR2: SGHDN and FVKESK. CDR3 length: 15 residues. Deletions cut 1 base from V and 3 bases from J, with 7 bases between. CDR3 in DNA: TGTGCCAGCAGCCAAGCACAGGGCTATAATTCACCCCTCCACTTT. Translated: CASSQAQGYNSPLHF.